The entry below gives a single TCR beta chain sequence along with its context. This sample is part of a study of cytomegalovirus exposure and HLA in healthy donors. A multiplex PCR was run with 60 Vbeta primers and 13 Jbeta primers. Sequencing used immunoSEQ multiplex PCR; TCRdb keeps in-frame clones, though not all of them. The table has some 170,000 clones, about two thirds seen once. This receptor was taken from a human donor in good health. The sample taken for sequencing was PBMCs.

CDR3 loop: CASSRPGGQLYEQYF. The CDR3 nucleotides are TGTGCCAGCAGCAGGCCCGGAGGACAGCTCTACGAGCAGTACTTC. The rearrangement links TRBV7-9 to TRBJ2-7, with D perhaps matching TRBD1 (6 bases). This CDR3 contains 15 residues. Looked up from germline, CDR1 is SEHNR and CDR2 is FQNEAQ (reference sequence). V lost 5 bases, J lost 3 bases, and 17 bases lay in between.